These 32 T cell receptor beta chains were sequenced from one sample in a study of CD8+CD57+ T cells in acquired aplastic anemia. Sequencing was done on patients that had shown CD8+CD57+ cell expansion by flow cytometry. TCR beta VDJ and CDR3 profiling used genomic DNA as template. MiXCR, applied by TCRdb to the reads, yields one record per CDR3 protein. The repertoire consists of some 170,000 distinct CDR3 sequences, with 45% to 55% occurring once and the leading ten covering roughly 1.2%. The sample consisted of sorted CD4+, CD8+, or CD8+CD57+ T cells (not recorded which) from PBMCs. The receptors derive from a human donor with aplastic anemia.

The V call is TRBV10-2, the J call TRBJ1-5; D gene ambiguous. The V gene's germline CDR1 is WSHSY and CDR2 SAAADI. CDR3 length equals 15 residues. The V end was cut by 4 bases, the J end by 3 bases, with 13 bases between. The chain's CDR3 is CASSGGYTLNQPQHF. CDR3 in DNA: TGCGCCAGCAGTGGGGGTTACACCCTCAATCAGCCCCAGCATTTT.

The chain uses TRBV3-1 and TRBJ2-3; a weak D match, TRBD2 (5 bases). Germline lookup yields CDR1 LGHDT and CDR2 YNNKEL (reference sequence). Trimming cost V 3 bases and J 2 bases, with 12 bases left between them. This CDR3 is 15 amino acids long. CDR3 loop: CASSQGASLTDTQYF. As DNA, the CDR3 is TGTGCCAGCAGCCAGGGAGCTAGCCTCACAGATACGCAGTATTTT.

This clonotype was counted ten times or more. The chain couples TRBV6-1 to TRBJ2-5; 10 bases align to TRBD2. The CDR3 spans 14 residues. J was trimmed by 5 bases and V by 6 bases; bases with no gene match: 6. Germline assignment: CDR1 MNHNS and CDR2 SASEGT. Here the CDR3 DNA reads TGTGCCAGCAGCAGCGGGGGGGCTCGGGAGACCCAGTACTTC. This gives the protein CASSSGGARETQYF.

V gene TRBV6-1 combines with J gene TRBJ1-4, with 9 nucleotides matching TRBD1. The CDR3 is 18 amino acids. The trim removed 5 bases at V and 7 bases at J, leaving 17 bases unmatched. Looked up from germline, CDR1 is MNHNS and CDR2 is SASEGT. The CDR3 region is CASSTIHLTGGLGEKLFF. In DNA, the CDR3 is TGTGCCAGCAGTACGATTCACCTCACAGGGGGCTTAGGTGAAAAACTGTTTTTT.

This chain connects TRBV7-6 to TRBJ2-6; D not resolved. CDR3 size: 15 residues. V lost 0 bases, J lost 3 bases, and 6 bases lay in between. Per the germline V gene, CDR1 is SGHVS and CDR2 is FNYEAQ. DNA of the CDR3: TGTGCCAGCAGCTTAGCGATCGGTGGGGCCAACGTCCTGACTTTC. Translation: CASSLAIGGANVLTF.

This clonotype has a count of ten or more. The chain uses TRBV9 and TRBJ1-3; D remains ambiguous. The germline V and J ends were trimmed by 0 bases and 0 bases, with 4 bases remaining between them. This CDR3 comprises 14 residues. Germline V gene data show CDR1 as SGDLS and CDR2 as YYNGEE. CDR3 residues: CASSVGPSGNTIYF. The CDR3 nucleotides read TGTGCCAGCAGCGTAGGTCCCTCTGGAAACACCATATATTTT.

This clonotype was found once. This chain connects TRBV7-2 to TRBJ2-5; the match to TRBD2 covers 7 bases. The length of the CDR3 is 13 residues. CDR1 is SGHTA, CDR2 FQGNSA, per germline. The CDR3: CATAGRRQETQYF. CDR3 coding DNA: TGTGCTACAGCGGGGAGGCGTCAAGAGACCCAGTACTTC.

The rearrangement uses TRBV7-2 and TRBJ1-6, with 9 positions matching TRBD1. Per germline, CDR1 SGHTA and CDR2 FQGNSA. J was trimmed by 10 bases and V by 0 bases; bases with no gene match: 10. This CDR3 is 17 amino acids long. The CDR3 protein is CASSLAPPGQGISPLHF. The CDR3, as DNA: TGTGCCAGCAGCTTAGCACCTCCGGGACAGGGAATCTCACCCCTCCACTTT.

This clonotype came up a few times. V and J are TRBV28 and TRBJ2-1; no reliable D call. The germline gives CDR1 MDHEN, CDR2 SYDVKM. V was cut by 4 bases and J by 2 bases, with 12 bases left in between. This CDR3 contains 15 residues. The CDR3 DNA reads TGTGCCAGCAGTTCAGACCGAAATCCCTACAATGAGCAGTTCTTC. Its translation: CASSSDRNPYNEQFF.

The V call is TRBV7-3, the J call TRBJ2-5, with no clear D. Per germline, CDR1 SGHTA and CDR2 FQGTGA. The CDR3 spans 13 residues. The V end lost 3 bases, the J end lost 5 bases, and 10 bases lay between the germline ends. This chain's CDR3 is CASSLNVRETQYF. In DNA form, the CDR3 reads TGTGCCAGCAGCTTGAATGTGCGGGAGACCCAGTACTTC. Filled out from reference TRBV7-3 and TRBJ2-5, the complete variable domain reads GAGVSQTPSNKVTEKGKYVELRCDPISGHTALYWYRQSLGQGPEFLIYFQGTGAADDSGLPNDRFFAVRPEGSVSTLKIQRTERGDSAVYLCASSLNVRETQYFGPGTRLLVL.

This clonotype was counted many times. This rearrangement joins TRBV7-9 to TRBJ2-5, with D tentatively TRBD2 (6 bases). This CDR3 is 15 amino acids long. Germline V gene data show CDR1 as SEHNR and CDR2 as FQNEAQ (reference sequence). V was cut by 2 bases and J by 4 bases, with 14 bases left in between. This CDR3 is CASSLRDSKGETQYF. CDR3 DNA: TGTGCCAGCAGCTTAAGGGACTCCAAAGGAGAGACCCAGTACTTC. Using reference TRBV7-9 and TRBJ2-5 for the parts outside the CDR3, the full variable domain is DTGVSQNPRHKITKRGQNVTFRCDPISEHNRLYWYRQTLGQGPEFLTYFQNEAQLEKSRLLSDRFSAERPKGSFSTLEIQRTEQGDSAMYLCASSLRDSKGETQYFGPGTRLLVL.

The chain carries TRBV29-1 and TRBJ2-7, with D tentatively TRBD2 (6 bases). The CDR3 runs to 14 residues. Trimming stripped 3 bases from V and 0 bases from J, with 12 bases between. Germline loops: CDR1 SQVTM, CDR2 ANQGSEA. In DNA, the CDR3 is TGCAGCGTTGATTTCGCGGGGAGCTCCTACGAGCAGTACTTC. This sequence encodes CSVDFAGSSYEQYF.

This clonotype appeared a few times. The chain is built from TRBV7-2 and TRBJ2-7, with D possibly being TRBD1 or TRBD2 (5 bases each). This CDR3 contains 15 residues. V lost 1 base to trimming and J lost 2 bases, with 12 bases between them. Germline CDR1 and CDR2: SGHTA and FQGNSA. The CDR3 protein is CASSLGGTGTYEQYF. CDR3 nucleotide sequence: TGTGCCAGCAGCTTAGGTGGGACGGGTACCTACGAGCAGTACTTC.

The chain is built from TRBV2 and TRBJ1-6, with unresolved D. The V end lost 7 bases, the J end lost 10 bases, and 11 bases lay between the germline ends. CDR1 SNHLY and CDR2 FYNNEI come from the germline V gene. CDR3 size: 12 residues. CDR3 sequence reads: CASIAGDSPLHF. The CDR3 DNA follows: TGTGCCAGCATTGCAGGAGACTCACCCCTCCACTTT.

This clonotype occurred many times. V and J are TRBV19 and TRBJ1-5; 9 bases are a match to TRBD1. J was trimmed by 1 base and V by 6 bases; bases with no gene match: 4. Germline V gene data show CDR1 as LNHDA and CDR2 as SQIVND (reference sequence). This CDR3 is built from 15 residues. Here the CDR3 DNA reads TGTGCCAGTAGGGGGGACAGGGTAAGCAATCAGCCCCAGCATTTT. This gives the protein CASRGDRVSNQPQHF. Full variable domain (missing parts from reference TRBV19 and TRBJ1-5): DGGITQSPKYLFRKEGQNVTLSCEQNLNHDAMYWYRQDPGQGLRLIYYSQIVNDFQKGDIAEGYSVSREKKESFPLTVTSAQKNPTAFYLCASRGDRVSNQPQHFGDGTRLSIL.

The chain has TRBV19 and TRBJ2-1; D gene unclear. V was trimmed by 4 bases and J by 6 bases, leaving 4 bases between them. The CDR3 has 11 amino acids. Germline V gene lookup returns CDR1 LNHDA and CDR2 SQIVND (reference sequence). The CDR3 DNA reads as TGTGCCAGTAGTAGGTTCAATGAGCAGTTCTTC. It encodes CASSRFNEQFF.

The chain couples TRBV24-1 to TRBJ2-3; the D gene is possibly TRBD2 (6 bases). CDR3 size: 19 residues. The germline V and J ends were trimmed by 1 base and 4 bases, with 23 bases remaining between them. Germline loops: CDR1 KGHDR, CDR2 SFDVKD. Here the CDR3 DNA reads TGTGCCACCAGTGATTTCGCGCTACCAACACGGGAGCTGTCAGATACGCAGTATTTT. Translated: CATSDFALPTRELSDTQYF.

This chain uses TRBV11-3 with TRBJ1-4; D ambiguous. Trimming removed 2 bases from V and 0 bases from J, with 4 bases in between. Germline V lookup: CDR1 SGHNT, CDR2 YENEEA. CDR3 size: 14 residues. CDR3 nucleotides: TGTGCCAGCAGCTTATTTGCAACTAATGAAAAACTGTTTTTT. Protein: CASSLFATNEKLFF.

This clonotype was counted at least ten times. The chain combines TRBV4-3 with TRBJ2-5, with D perhaps TRBD2 (7 bases). CDR1 and CDR2 (germline): LGHNA, YSLEER. V lost 5 bases and J lost 5, with 15 bases in between. The CDR3 has 14 residues. This CDR3 is CASSLRGGGETQYF. CDR3 coding DNA: TGCGCCAGCAGCTTAAGAGGGGGGGGGGAGACCCAGTACTTC.

The chain uses TRBV7-9 and TRBJ2-7; possible D gene TRBD2, 7 bases. CDR1 and CDR2 (germline): SEHNR, FQNEAQ (reference sequence). CDR3 length equals 15 residues. V was pared by 5 bases and J by 0 bases, with 14 bases between. CDR3: CASSGQGGVSYEQYF. The DNA for the CDR3 is TGTGCCAGCAGCGGCCAAGGGGGGGTCTCCTACGAGCAGTACTTC.

This clonotype was recorded at least ten times. This chain connects TRBV5-4 to TRBJ2-3; TRBD1 matches at 7 bases. V dropped 4 bases and J dropped 0; count of bases not matched to a gene: 8. The CDR3 length is 16 residues. The germline gives CDR1 SGHNT, CDR2 YYREEE (reference sequence). In DNA form, the CDR3 reads TGTGCCAGCAGCGCGGACAGGCGTGCTAGCACAGATACGCAGTATTTT. Protein: CASSADRRASTDTQYF.

This sequence joins TRBV6-5 and TRBJ2-3, with D perhaps TRBD1 or TRBD2 (6 bases each). The CDR3 length is 15 residues. Germline V CDR1 and CDR2: MNHEY, SVGAGI. V shed 2 bases and J shed 0 bases, with 9 bases lying between them. The CDR3 loop is CASSYGGLSTDTQYF. Written as DNA, the CDR3 is TGTGCCAGCAGTTACGGGGGGCTAAGCACAGATACGCAGTATTTT.

This chain uses TRBV25-1 with TRBJ2-7; the match to TRBD1 covers 9 bases. Germline trimming cut 5 bases from V and 2 bases from J; bases unmatched to any gene: 7. Germline assignment: CDR1 MGHDK and CDR2 SYGVNS. The CDR3 has 15 residues. CDR3 loop: CASSPWTGVPYEQYF. The CDR3 DNA sequence: TGTGCCAGCAGTCCATGGACAGGGGTTCCCTACGAGCAGTACTTC.

J is TRBJ2-5 and V is TRBV2, with D unclear. The V gene's germline CDR1 is SNHLY and CDR2 FYNNEI. Trimming stripped 5 bases from V and 4 bases from J, with 8 bases between. The CDR3 length is 12 residues. CDR3 bases: TGTGCCAGCAGTTACGTGGGAGAGACCCAGTACTTC. Its translation is CASSYVGETQYF.

This clonotype appeared once. The chain recombines TRBV5-5 with TRBJ2-2; a possible D gene is TRBD1 (6 bases). Looked up from germline, CDR1 is SGHKS and CDR2 is YYEKEE (reference sequence). Trimming took off 1 base at V and 1 base at J, with 11 bases between the two ends. This CDR3 region has 16 residues. The CDR3, as DNA: TGTGCCAGCAGCTTGTGTGGGGGCCAGAACACCGGGGAGCTGTTTTTT. Protein sequence: CASSLCGGQNTGELFF.

The chain joins TRBV6-5 to TRBJ1-2; 7 positions match TRBD1. The CDR3 totals 14 residues. The V and J ends lost 0 bases and 4 bases, in that order; junction bases with no gene match: 2. Germline-derived CDR1 and CDR2 are MNHEY and SVGAGI. The CDR3 protein is CASSYSRDSYGYTF. CDR3 bases: TGTGCCAGCAGTTACTCGAGGGACAGCTATGGCTACACCTTC.

The rearrangement joins TRBV7-9 to TRBJ1-1, with a weak D call TRBD1 (6 bases). The CDR3 has 14 amino acids. Per the germline V gene, CDR1 is SEHNR and CDR2 is FQNEAQ (reference sequence). V was trimmed by 5 bases and J by 7 bases, leaving 17 bases between them. The CDR3 DNA sequence: TGTGCCAGCAGCCCTAAAGGGGGGGTGGGTGAAGCTTTCTTT. Translation: CASSPKGGVGEAFF.

This clonotype was recorded a few times. The chain employs TRBV20-1 and TRBJ2-5; D perhaps matches TRBD1 (6 bases). The CDR3 consists of 13 residues. Deletions cut 3 bases from V and 1 base from J, with 9 bases between. Germline CDR1 DFQATT, CDR2 SNEGSKA (reference sequence). Written as DNA, the CDR3 is TGCAGTGCTAGCCGAGGGGGCCAAGAGACCCAGTACTTC. This encodes CSASRGGQETQYF.

Note on this clonotype: A read error may be the cause here, since a much bigger clone is one base away. The gene calls are TRBV28 and TRBJ1-2, with D possibly being TRBD1 (5 bases). The V and J ends lost 4 bases and 6 bases respectively, with 12 bases between them. The CDR3 spans 13 residues. CDR1 is MDHEN and CDR2 is SYDVKM in the germline V gene. Here the CDR3 reads CASSSQGAHGYTF. The CDR3 DNA is TGTGCCAGCAGTTCGCAAGGGGCGCATGGCTACACCTTC.

This clonotype was picked up many times. This chain joins TRBV4-1 and TRBJ1-3; no definite D call. The CDR3 runs to 16 residues. Germline lookup yields CDR1 MGHRA and CDR2 YSYEKL. V was clipped by 1 base and J by 0 bases, with 10 bases between them. The CDR3 sequence: CASSQGVQVSGNTIYF. DNA of the CDR3: TGCGCCAGCAGCCAAGGAGTCCAGGTCTCTGGAAACACCATATATTTT.

The gene calls are TRBV2 and TRBJ1-6; no firm D call. The CDR3 has 13 amino acids. Germline V lookup: CDR1 SNHLY, CDR2 FYNNEI. V was clipped by 7 bases and J by 5 bases, with 9 bases between them. This CDR3 reads CASKGQDNSPLHF. The CDR3 DNA reads TGTGCCAGCAAGGGCCAGGATAATTCACCCCTCCACTTT. Full variable domain (outside the CDR3, taken from reference TRBV2 and TRBJ1-6): EPEVTQTPSHQVTQMGQEVILRCVPISNHLYFYWYRQILGQKVEFLVSFYNNEISEKSEIFDDQFSVERPDGSNFTLKIRSTKLEDSAMYFCASKGQDNSPLHFGNGTRLTVT.

This clonotype was found many times. The genes are TRBV11-2 and TRBJ1-2; D perhaps matches TRBD1 (6 bases). Per germline, CDR1 SGHAT and CDR2 FQNNGV. The CDR3 runs 18 residues. Trimming took off 2 bases at V and 2 bases at J, with 21 bases between the two ends. For the CDR3, the DNA is TGTGCCAGCAGCTTAAGCAGGGGCCCATCGAGGTTCAACTATGGCTACACCTTC. Protein: CASSLSRGPSRFNYGYTF.